This T cell receptor (beta chain) comes out of a study of blood T cell repertoires in COVID-19. Study-wide background: Samples taken during acute and convalescent COVID-19 were collected in the United States, Italy and Spain. PBMCs, B-cell-depleted T cells, or T cells were the source of the cDNA or gDNA that made up the material.

Using immunoSEQ multiplex PCR, the repertoire was profiled, and TCRdb retains in-frame clones only, with some absent. The sample lists approximately 210,000 clones, around 80% occurring once. Per germline, CDR1 LNHDA and CDR2 SQIVND (reference sequence). The germline V and J ends were trimmed by 6 bases and 7 bases, with 19 bases remaining between them. This CDR3 contains 14 residues. The sequencing input was peripheral blood. The rearrangement links TRBV19 to TRBJ2-7, with D maybe TRBD1 (6 bases). This clonotype was obtained from a woman aged 40 to 50 with acute or convalescent COVID-19. The CDR3 protein is CASRRQGQEGEQYF. CDR3 in DNA: TGTGCCAGTAGAAGGCAGGGGCAAGAGGGGGAGCAGTACTTC. The whole variable domain, filled in from reference TRBV19 and TRBJ2-7, reads DGGITQSPKYLFRKEGQNVTLSCEQNLNHDAMYWYRQDPGQGLRLIYYSQIVNDFQKGDIAEGYSVSREKKESFPLTVTSAQKNPTAFYLCASRRQGQEGEQYFGPGTRLTVT.